This T cell receptor (beta chain) came from a study of cytomegalovirus exposure and HLA in healthy donors. Of note for this clone: Its antigen is not known.

General study points: A later analysis appeared to link common viral pathogens to several of the most significant clusters. Researchers catalogued some 160 TCR beta chains as cytomegalovirus-associated.

The PCR was carried out with 60 Vbeta primers and 13 Jbeta primers. Only in-frame clones appear in the TCRdb table, and some are missing; sequencing was by immunoSEQ multiplex PCR. The table shows over 150,000 clones, with 74% occurring only once. Germline assignment: CDR1 SGDLS and CDR2 YYNGEE. CDR3 length: 15 amino acids. Between the trimmed V and J ends, which lost 0 bases and 3 bases, there was a span of 10 bases. The sequencing sample was made of PBMCs. The chain combines TRBV9 with TRBJ2-1; weak D call: TRBD2 (6 bases). This TCR derives from a woman under 40 in good health and CMV-seropositive. CDR3 nucleotides: TGTGCCAGCAGCGTAGGTAGCGGTCACTACAATGAGCAGTTCTTC. This encodes CASSVGSGHYNEQFF.